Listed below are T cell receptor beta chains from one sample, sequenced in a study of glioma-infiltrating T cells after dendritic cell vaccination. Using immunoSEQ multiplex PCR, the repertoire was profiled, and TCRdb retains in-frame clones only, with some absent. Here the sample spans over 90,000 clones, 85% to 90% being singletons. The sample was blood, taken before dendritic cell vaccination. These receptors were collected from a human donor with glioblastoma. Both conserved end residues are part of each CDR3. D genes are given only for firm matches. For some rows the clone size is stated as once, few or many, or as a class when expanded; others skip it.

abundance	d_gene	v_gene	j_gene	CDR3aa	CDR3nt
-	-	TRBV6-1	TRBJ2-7	CASSDSGREQYF	TGTGCCAGCAGTGATTCAGGGAGGGAGCAGTACTTC
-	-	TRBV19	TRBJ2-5	CGGPQETQYF	TGTGGCGGGCCCCAAGAGACCCAGTACTTC
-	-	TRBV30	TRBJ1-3	CAWGGLLFSGNTIYF	TGTGCCTGGGGGGGCCTCCTATTTTCTGGAAACACCATATATTTT
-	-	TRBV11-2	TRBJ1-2	CASSTPDRSDGYTF	TGTGCCAGCAGCACGCCGGACAGATCGGATGGCTACACCTTC
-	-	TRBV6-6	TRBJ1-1	CASSYGSGNTEAFF	TGTGCCAGCAGTTACGGTTCAGGGAACACTGAAGCTTTCTTT
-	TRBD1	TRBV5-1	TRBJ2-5	CASSLMGQGGETQYF	TGCGCCAGCAGCTTGATGGGACAGGGAGGGGAGACCCAGTACTTC
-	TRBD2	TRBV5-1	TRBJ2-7	CASSLEISGGVSSYEQYF	TGCGCCAGCAGCTTGGAGATTAGCGGGGGGGTTAGCTCCTACGAGCAGTACTTC
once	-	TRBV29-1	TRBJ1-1	CSVESQGNTEAFF	TGCAGCGTTGAATCCCAGGGTAACACTGAAGCTTTCTTT
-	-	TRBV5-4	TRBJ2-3	CASSSLQVGDTQYF	TGTGCCAGCAGCTCGCTACAGGTAGGAGATACGCAGTATTTT
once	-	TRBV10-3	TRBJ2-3	CAIATRGTIPDTQYF	TGTGCCATCGCTACTCGGGGGACGATCCCAGATACGCAGTATTTT
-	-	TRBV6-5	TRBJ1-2	CASSYSLGPPYGYTF	TGTGCCAGCAGTTACTCACTAGGGCCACCTTATGGCTACACCTTC
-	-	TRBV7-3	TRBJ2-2	CASSLKGASNTGELFF	TGTGCCAGCAGCTTAAAAGGGGCCTCGAACACCGGGGAGCTGTTTTTT
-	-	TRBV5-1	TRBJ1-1	CASSRDGQNTEAFF	TGCGCCAGCTCGAGAGATGGACAGAACACTGAAGCTTTCTTT
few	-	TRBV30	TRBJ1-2	CAWSVEANYGYTF	TGTGCCTGGAGTGTTGAGGCTAACTATGGCTACACCTTC